This T cell receptor (beta chain) was sequenced for a study of T cells in localized non-small cell lung cancer. The study, taken as a whole, reports: A median of around 52 clones ranked among the top 100 in tumor appeared in adjacent lung. Uninvolved adjacent lung, not tumor, had the highest T cell clonality.

Germline V gene data show CDR1 as SGHRS and CDR2 as YFSETQ. The V segment lost 4 bases and the J segment 5 bases; nucleotides outside the gene matches: 8. The CDR3 totals 14 residues. The data were produced by immunoSEQ multiplex PCR, yet TCRdb's version contains in-frame clones alone and is incomplete. The sample holds about 59,000 clones; about nine tenths are singletons and the top ten take about 2.1%. This clone was seen a handful of times. Its antigen is undetermined. Sequences were derived from peripheral blood, sampled before any cancer treatment. This TCR came from a woman aged 40-69 years with stage I lung adenocarcinoma. This rearrangement joins TRBV5-1 to TRBJ2-7, with 8 positions matching TRBD1. CDR3 loop: CASSPGQGLDEQYF. The CDR3 region has the DNA TGCGCCAGCAGCCCAGGACAGGGTTTAGACGAGCAGTACTTC.